A single sample is the source of the 20 T cell receptor beta chains below, sequenced in a study of T cell responses to AZD1222 COVID-19 vaccine (dated by TCRdb to the early 2020s). According to the study, the label for this sample's time point signals: about 28 days (+/-7) after the second vaccine dose. Receptor amplification or capture employed the immunoSEQ multiplex PCR assay. TCRdb limited this immuneACCESS table to in-frame rearrangements with V and J called. A share of clones is missing; checked studies link under half to unresolved V genes, and the rest is unexplained. The sample table records 130,000 or so clones; roughly nine tenths of these occur just once. Approximately 9.8% of the sample is taken by the ten largest. This sample comprised peripheral blood, obtained 28 days after the second AZD1222 dose. Receptor source: an adult who received the AZD1222 COVID-19 vaccine.

This clone was recorded a few times. The rearrangement joins TRBV27 to TRBJ1-1; no reliable D call. The CDR3 covers 13 residues. Germline assignment: CDR1 MNHEY and CDR2 SMNVEV (reference sequence). V dropped 3 bases and J dropped 3 bases, with 8 bases sitting between them. The CDR3: CASSFKADTEAFF. CDR3 sequence (DNA): TGTGCCAGCAGTTTTAAGGCGGACACTGAAGCTTTCTTT.

V and J are TRBV15 and TRBJ2-3, with D perhaps matching TRBD1 or TRBD2 (5 bases each). The CDR3 consists of 13 residues. Germline-derived CDR1 and CDR2 are LNHNV and YYDKDF (reference sequence). Between the trimmed V and J ends, which lost 0 bases and 10 bases, there was a span of 11 bases. This chain's CDR3 is CATSRDRQGAQYF. The CDR3 nucleotides are TGTGCCACCAGCAGAGATCGCCAGGGAGCGCAGTATTTT. The full variable domain, its missing parts supplied by reference TRBV15 and TRBJ2-3, is DAMVIQNPRYQVTQFGKPVTLSCSQTLNHNVMYWYQQKSSQAPKLLFHYYDKDFNNEADTPDNFQSRRPNTSFCFLDIRSPGLGDTAMYLCATSRDRQGAQYFGPGTRLTVL.

V usage is TRBV2 and J usage is TRBJ1-5; TRBD1 matches 9 bases. The V segment lost 7 bases and the J segment 6 bases; nucleotides outside the gene matches: 7. The germline V gene encodes CDR1 SNHLY and CDR2 FYNNEI. The CDR3 sequence is 14 residues long. The CDR3 is CASTGQGFGQPQHF. The CDR3 DNA follows: TGTGCCAGCACGGGACAGGGTTTCGGTCAGCCCCAGCATTTT.

The chain joins TRBV4-3 to TRBJ1-1; D might be TRBD1 (6 bases). Trimming took off 0 bases at V and 5 bases at J, with 13 bases between the two ends. Germline V gene data show CDR1 as LGHNA and CDR2 as YSLEER. This CDR3 has 15 amino acids. For the CDR3, the DNA is TGCGCCAGCAGCCAAGATCCAGGGGCGAGGACTGAAGCTTTCTTT. Amino acids: CASSQDPGARTEAFF.

The chain is built from TRBV27 and TRBJ1-5; 10 positions match TRBD1. This CDR3 is built from 15 residues. V was clipped by 5 bases and J by 4 bases; unmatched bases: 5. Germline loops: CDR1 MNHEY, CDR2 SMNVEV (reference sequence). CDR3 nucleotide sequence: TGTGCCAGCAGTCCGCTGGGACAGGGGAATCAGCCCCAGCATTTT. This codes for CASSPLGQGNQPQHF.

V and J are TRBV14 and TRBJ2-3; no clear D gene. Trimming removed 4 bases at V and 0 bases at J, with 11 bases between. Per germline, CDR1 SGHDN and CDR2 FVKESK. The CDR3 spans 15 residues. CDR3 protein: CASSPDPLSTDTQYF. CDR3 in DNA: TGTGCCAGCAGCCCCGACCCTCTTAGCACAGATACGCAGTATTTT. Drawing the rest from reference TRBV14 and TRBJ2-3, the complete variable domain is EAGVTQFPSHSVIEKGQTVTLRCDPISGHDNLYWYRRVMGKEIKFLLHFVKESKQDESGMPNNRFLAERTGGTYSTLKVQPAELEDSGVYFCASSPDPLSTDTQYFGPGTRLTVL.

The chain has TRBV4-1 and TRBJ1-1; TRBD1 might be the D (6 bases). Trimming took off 4 bases at V and 2 bases at J, with 26 bases between the two ends. Per germline, CDR1 MGHRA and CDR2 YSYEKL. The CDR3 consists of 19 residues. CDR3 in amino acids: CASSLREAGAFARNTEAFF. DNA for the CDR3: TGCGCCAGCAGCCTCCGGGAGGCGGGGGCTTTTGCAAGAAACACTGAAGCTTTCTTT.

This clone was picked up a small number of times. Additional DNA sequences in this sample encode the identical CDR3. J is TRBJ1-5 and V is TRBV30; tentative D call: TRBD1 (6 bases). The ends were cut back, 0 bases at V and 4 bases at J, with 7 bases in the middle. The CDR3 is 13 amino acids. Germline V gene data show CDR1 as GTSNPN and CDR2 as SVGIG (reference sequence). CDR3 region: CAWSVQGNQPQHF. Here the CDR3 DNA reads TGTGCCTGGAGTGTTCAGGGGAATCAGCCCCAGCATTTT.

DNA for the CDR3: TGCGCCAGCACTTCCGGGACAAAGAACACTGAAGCTTTCTTT. Its protein product is CASTSGTKNTEAFF. This sequence joins TRBV4-1 and TRBJ1-1, with a tentative D call TRBD1 (6 bases). V lost 7 bases and J 1 base, leaving 13 bases between the germline ends. The CDR3 loop spans 14 amino acids. CDR1 and CDR2 from the germline V gene are MGHRA and YSYEKL.

The chain couples TRBV19 to TRBJ2-2; D may be TRBD2 (5 bases). Germline CDR1 LNHDA, CDR2 SQIVND (reference sequence). The CDR3 is 16 amino acids. The V and J ends lost 7 bases and 0 bases respectively, with 15 bases between them. The CDR3 nucleotides are TGTGCCAGTAAGCCCGGACTCACCTCGAACACCGGGGAGCTGTTTTTT. It specifies CASKPGLTSNTGELFF.

The chain couples TRBV19 to TRBJ1-1; the match to TRBD1 covers 9 bases. Trimming at V came to 3 bases and at J to 5 bases, leaving 4 bases not matched to a gene. Looked up from germline, CDR1 is LNHDA and CDR2 is SQIVND (reference sequence). This CDR3 has 14 residues. The chain's CDR3 is CASSMGQGGTEAFF. CDR3 nucleotides: TGTGCCAGTAGTATGGGACAGGGAGGAACTGAAGCTTTCTTT.

This chain connects TRBV4-3 to TRBJ1-2, with 9 positions matching TRBD1. With 2 bases clipped from V and 10 bases from J, the junction kept 11 bases outside the gene matches. Germline V gives CDR1 LGHNA, CDR2 YSLEER. The CDR3 runs 15 residues. The CDR3 region has the DNA TGCGCCAGCAGCCAACTGCCAGGGACAGGGCTGTTCTACACCTTC. The encoded protein is CASSQLPGTGLFYTF.

This chain joins TRBV5-1 and TRBJ2-7; TRBD1 might be the D (7 bases). V dropped 4 bases and J dropped 3 bases, with 17 bases sitting between them. The CDR3 has 15 residues. Germline V gene data show CDR1 as SGHRS and CDR2 as YFSETQ. The CDR3 DNA reads TGCGCCAGCAGCCTCGGAGGGGGCTCCAACTACGAGCAGTACTTC. Translating it yields CASSLGGGSNYEQYF.

V is TRBV3-1 (or the pseudogene TRBV3-2) and J is TRBJ2-2; no clear D gene. This CDR3 region has 15 residues. Per the germline V gene, CDR1 is LGHDT and CDR2 is YNNKEL (reference sequence). The V gene lost 0 bases and the J gene lost 3 bases, with 8 bases spanning the gap. CDR3 nucleotide sequence: TGTGCCAGCAGCCAAGAGGGCGGATACACCGGGGAGCTGTTTTTT. Translating it yields CASSQEGGYTGELFF.

CDR3 protein: CASSLPLRTGIYGYTF. The CDR3 nucleotides are TGTGCCAGCAGCTTACCGCTCAGGACAGGGATCTATGGCTACACCTTC. The chain recombines TRBV11-2 with TRBJ1-2, with 8 bases that match TRBD1. Germline trimming cut 2 bases from V and 4 bases from J; bases unmatched to any gene: 9. In germline, CDR1 is SGHAT, CDR2 FQNNGV. There are 16 residues in the CDR3. Full variable domain (missing parts from reference TRBV11-2 and TRBJ1-2): EAGVAQSPRYKIIEKRQSVAFWCNPISGHATLYWYQQILGQGPKLLIQFQNNGVVDDSQLPKDRFSAERLKGVDSTLKIQPAKLEDSAVYLCASSLPLRTGIYGYTFGSGTRLTVV.

CDR3 DNA sequence: TGTGCCAGCAGCTACAATGAGCAGTTCTTC. Protein product: CASSYNEQFF. The chain links TRBV6-5 to TRBJ2-1; D is ambiguous. The CDR3 is 10 amino acids. Between the trimmed V and J ends, which lost 6 bases and 3 bases, there was a span of 0 bases. Germline V CDR1 and CDR2: MNHEY, SVGAGI.

The V and J genes are TRBV19 and TRBJ1-2; D not resolved. The length of the CDR3 is 13 residues. Germline assignment: CDR1 LNHDA and CDR2 SQIVND (reference sequence). Between the trimmed V and J ends, which lost 1 base and 10 bases, there was a span of 13 bases. The CDR3 loop is CASSIAAGQPYTF. For the CDR3, the DNA is TGTGCCAGTAGTATAGCGGCAGGTCAGCCCTACACCTTC.

The V and J genes are TRBV15 and TRBJ2-7; D may be TRBD2 (5 bases). With 4 bases removed from V and 3 bases from J, the gap between germline ends came to 16 bases. Germline CDR1 is LNHNV and CDR2 is YYDKDF (reference sequence). This CDR3 comprises 15 residues. The CDR3 DNA sequence: TGTGCCACCAGCAACGGCCCTACGGAGGTCTACGAGCAGTACTTC. Translation gives CATSNGPTEVYEQYF.

The V call is TRBV30, the J call TRBJ1-5; D perhaps matches TRBD1 (6 bases). Germline CDR1 and CDR2: GTSNPN and SVGIG (reference sequence). The CDR3 loop spans 16 amino acids. The V end lost 1 base, the J end lost 9 bases, and 22 bases lay between the germline ends. DNA of the CDR3: TGTGCCTGGAGTGAGGTTTATCGACAGGCCTCAAGGCCCCAGCATTTT. Protein product: CAWSEVYRQASRPQHF.

The V gene is TRBV29-1, the J gene TRBJ1-2; 9 bases are shared with TRBD1. J lost 4 bases, V lost 8 bases, and 8 bases had no gene match. Germline CDR1 and CDR2: SQVTM and ANQGSEA. This CDR3 comprises 13 residues. This CDR3 is CSTGQGIGYGYTF. The CDR3 DNA reads TGCAGCACAGGACAGGGGATAGGCTATGGCTACACCTTC.